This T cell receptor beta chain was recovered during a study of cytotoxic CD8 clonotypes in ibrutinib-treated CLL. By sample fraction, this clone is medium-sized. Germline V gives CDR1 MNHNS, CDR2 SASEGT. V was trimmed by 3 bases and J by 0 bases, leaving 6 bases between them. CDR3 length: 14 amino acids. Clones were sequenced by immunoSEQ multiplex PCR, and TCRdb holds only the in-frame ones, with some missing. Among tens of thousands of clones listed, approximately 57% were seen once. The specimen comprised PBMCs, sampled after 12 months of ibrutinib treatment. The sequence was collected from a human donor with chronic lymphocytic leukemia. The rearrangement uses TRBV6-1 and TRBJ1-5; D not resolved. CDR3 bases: TGTGCCAGCAGTGAGGTCCGTAGCAATCAGCCCCAGCATTTT. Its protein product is CASSEVRSNQPQHF.